This TCR beta chain is from a study of monozygotic twins with inflammatory bowel disease. From the 5' RACE reads, TCRdb lists one entry per CDR3 protein and no DNA. The sample's table shows some 330,000 distinct CDR3 sequences. The receptor's source is a human donor with ulcerative colitis or Crohn's disease, or a healthy co-twin of an affected twin (not recorded which). Sequencing input: blood.

The CDR3 spells CASIGLAGSYNEQFF. J is TRBJ2-1 and V is TRBV5-1; TCRdb lists TRBD2, though no DNA is available to test this call. The CDR3 runs 15 residues. CDR1 is SGHRS, CDR2 YFSETQ, per germline.